These 27 T cell receptor beta chains originate from one sample sequenced in a study of regulatory T cells in long-lasting Graves disease. Investigators prepared the TCR beta libraries by applying iRepertoire HTBI primers and Arm-PCR of CDR3 regions. TCRdb redid the calling of the multiplex PCR reads with MiXCR, one entry per CDR3 protein. The data show around 250,000 distinct CDR3 sequences, around 19% seen once. Time point indicated: newly diagnosed GD, antithyroid drugs for less than 3 months. PBMC-derived RNA was used for the TCR library. The sample also formed part of further work on T cells in Graves' hyperthyroidism and ophthalmopathy.

This material consisted of peripheral blood mononuclear cells (PBMCs), taken at new diagnosis, from a patient treated with antithyroid drugs. These receptors were taken from a woman between 25 and 40 years old with Graves disease.

In its sample, this clonotype was seen many times. In nucleotides, the CDR3 is TGTGCCAGCAGTTACTCCTCGGGGGGGCATGAGACCCAGTACTTC. Translation: CASSYSSGGHETQYF. The chain couples TRBV6-2 or TRBV6-3 to TRBJ2-5; 8 bases match TRBD2. V shed 0 bases and J 5 bases; nucleotides not matched to a gene: 5. Per germline, CDR1 MNHEY and CDR2 SVGEGT. The CDR3 contains 15 residues.

This clonotype was picked up many times. This chain connects TRBV12-5 to TRBJ2-7; possibly TRBD2 for D (5 bases). Germline V CDR1 and CDR2: LGHNT, FRNRAP. V was pared by 0 bases and J by 5 bases, with 14 bases between. The CDR3 runs to 15 residues. The CDR3 reads CASGLVRGIQDEQYF. Written as DNA, the CDR3 is TGTGCTAGTGGTTTGGTGAGAGGGATTCAAGACGAGCAGTACTTC.

A word on this clonotype: It may be a read error: a sequence one base away is much more abundant. This chain uses TRBV6-1 with TRBJ1-1, with TRBD1 as a possible D gene (6 bases). The V end was cut by 6 bases, the J end by 8 bases, with 16 bases between. The CDR3 sequence is 13 residues long. Germline CDR1 reads MNHNS; CDR2 reads SASEGT. CDR3 protein: CASRLAGVKEAFF. CDR3 nucleotide sequence: TGTGCCAGCAGACTCGCAGGGGTTAAGGAAGCTTTCTTT.

This clonotype was detected ten times or more. This rearrangement joins TRBV9 to TRBJ2-3; perhaps TRBD1 as D (5 bases). Trimming cost V 0 bases and J 0 bases, with 20 bases left between them. Germline V gene data show CDR1 as SGDLS and CDR2 as YYNGEE. The CDR3 length is 19 residues. The CDR3 DNA follows: TGTGCCAGCAGCGTAGCTACGGGTACAGGCACTGATAGCACAGATACGCAGTATTTT. Translating it yields CASSVATGTGTDSTDTQYF.

This clonotype came up many times. The V and J genes are TRBV11-2 and TRBJ2-5, with D maybe TRBD2 (6 bases). The CDR3 is 14 residues long. V shed 4 bases and J shed 5 bases, with 14 bases lying between them. From germline, CDR1 is SGHAT and CDR2 FQNNGV. This CDR3 reads CASSSLTRRETQYF. The CDR3 nucleotides read TGTGCCAGCAGCTCCCTGACTAGGCGGGAGACCCAGTACTTC.

This clonotype has ten or more counts. The rearrangement uses TRBV12-3 or TRBV12-4 and TRBJ1-3; TRBD1 agrees at 7 bases. The CDR3 has 14 residues. With V trimmed by 4 bases and J by 4 bases, 4 bases remained unmatched. CDR3 loop: CASSSRGRGNTIYF. The CDR3 DNA reads TGTGCCAGCAGTTCGAGGGGGCGCGGAAACACCATATATTTT.

The V call is TRBV2, the J call TRBJ2-1; TRBD2 matches at 10 bases. CDR3 size: 15 residues. Germline V lookup: CDR1 SNHLY, CDR2 FYNNEI. The trim removed 3 bases at V and 14 bases at J, leaving 13 bases unmatched. In DNA form, the CDR3 reads TGTGCCAGCAGTGATGCCTATCCTAGCGGGGGTGGTAAGTTCTTC. Protein sequence: CASSDAYPSGGGKFF.

The chain combines TRBV28 with TRBJ2-2, with TRBD1 matching 10 bases. V gave up 4 bases and J gave up 5 bases; unmatched junction bases: 4. The CDR3 contains 15 residues. Germline loops: CDR1 MDHEN, CDR2 SYDVKM. CDR3 DNA sequence: TGTGCCAGCAGTTATGACAGGGGGCATACCGGGGAGCTGTTTTTT. This sequence encodes CASSYDRGHTGELFF.

The rearrangement joins TRBV12-3 or TRBV12-4 to TRBJ2-1; TRBD2 matches at 8 bases. This CDR3 region has 17 residues. Losses at the gene ends were 2 bases for V and 8 bases for J; bases not matched to a gene: 14. The CDR3 loop is CASSLIPGGRSGHEQFF. As DNA, the CDR3 is TGTGCCAGCAGTTTAATCCCCGGCGGGAGGAGTGGCCATGAGCAGTTCTTC.

In this sample, this clonotype turned up many times. V is TRBV5-1 and J is TRBJ2-1, with D possibly being TRBD1 or TRBD2 (6 bases each). CDR1 SGHRS and CDR2 YFSETQ come from the germline V gene. V lost 3 bases to trimming and J lost 8 bases, with 15 bases between them. There are 14 residues in the CDR3. The CDR3 DNA sequence: TGCGCCAGCAGCTCCGGGACATGGGGGGATGAGCAGTTCTTC. Its translation: CASSSGTWGDEQFF.

This clonotype was counted ten times or more. This chain joins TRBV20-1 and TRBJ1-3; D unresolved. The V gene lost 1 base and the J gene lost 1 base, with 2 bases spanning the gap. The CDR3 covers 12 residues. CDR1 is DFQATT, CDR2 SNEGSKA, per germline (reference sequence). This CDR3 is CSARASGNTIYF. The CDR3 region has the DNA TGCAGTGCTAGAGCTTCTGGAAACACCATATATTTT.

In its sample, this clonotype was seen many times. The J gene is TRBJ1-1, the V gene TRBV27; D perhaps matches TRBD1 (6 bases). The V gene's germline CDR1 is MNHEY and CDR2 SMNVEV (reference sequence). This CDR3 region has 12 residues. V dropped 6 bases and J dropped 1 base, with 6 bases sitting between them. CDR3 nucleotide sequence: TGTGCCAGCAGACAGGGGAACACTGAAGCTTTCTTT. Translation: CASRQGNTEAFF.

The table lists this clonotype with many counts. The CDR3 reads CASSRGGGLGGELFF. The CDR3 coding sequence is TGTGCCAGCAGCCGAGGAGGGGGCCTCGGCGGGGAGCTGTTTTTT. The V call is TRBV11-2, the J call TRBJ2-2; perhaps TRBD1 as D (7 bases). The CDR3 spans 15 residues. Per germline, CDR1 SGHAT and CDR2 FQNNGV. V lost 5 bases, J lost 7 bases, and 17 bases lay in between.

J is TRBJ2-7 and V is TRBV18; D gene uncertain. The CDR3 loop spans 14 amino acids. CDR1 KGHSH and CDR2 LQKENI come from the germline V gene. V shed 0 bases and J shed 4 bases, with 10 bases lying between them. The CDR3 sequence is CASSPPSKDYEQYF. In DNA, the CDR3 is TGTGCCAGCTCACCACCGAGCAAGGATTACGAGCAGTACTTC.

This clonotype was observed many times. The CDR3 sequence is CASSGLAGSTDTQYF. CDR3 bases: TGTGCCAGCAGCGGACTAGCAGGGAGCACAGATACGCAGTATTTT. This chain connects TRBV9 to TRBJ2-3, with 7 bases identical to TRBD2. CDR1 SGDLS and CDR2 YYNGEE come from the germline V gene. Losses at the gene ends were 3 bases for V and 0 bases for J; bases not matched to a gene: 4. The CDR3 is 15 residues long.

This clonotype was counted at least ten times. The chain combines TRBV18 with TRBJ1-4; D ambiguous. Germline-derived CDR1 and CDR2 are KGHSH and LQKENI. This CDR3 has 15 residues. V lost 4 bases, J lost 5 bases, and 14 bases lay in between. CDR3 nucleotide sequence: TGTGCCAGCTCACATGTCCCGGCGGAAAATGAAAAACTGTTTTTT. Residues: CASSHVPAENEKLFF.

The table lists this clonotype with many counts. J is TRBJ1-2 and V is TRBV20-1; D not resolved. The CDR3 length is 12 residues. Germline V CDR1 and CDR2: DFQATT, SNEGSKA (reference sequence). The CDR3 DNA reads as TGCAGGACGCAGGAAGGGAGGATAGGCTACACCTTC. Translation: CRTQEGRIGYTF.

This clonotype was recorded many times. A read error may produce the germline difference seen at one junction end. This chain links TRBV5-4 with TRBJ2-2, with D possibly called TRBD1 or TRBD2 (5 bases each). This CDR3 is 16 amino acids long. The germline gives CDR1 SGHNT, CDR2 YYREEE (reference sequence). Here the CDR3 DNA reads TGCGCCAGCAGCTTGTACGGGGCCCCGAACACCGGGGAGCTGTTTTTT. Its translation is CASSLYGAPNTGELFF.

The genes are TRBV5-1 and TRBJ1-2; possible D gene TRBD1, 6 bases. Germline lookup yields CDR1 SGHRS and CDR2 YFSETQ. V was pared by 4 bases and J by 2 bases, with 12 bases between. This CDR3 is built from 14 residues. CDR3 bases: TGCGCCAGCAGCGCGGGGGGCACGAACTATGGCTACACCTTC. Translated, it gives CASSAGGTNYGYTF.

This clonotype came up many times. The V call is TRBV5-1, the J call TRBJ2-2; 8 bases are a match to TRBD2. Germline CDR1 SGHRS, CDR2 YFSETQ. V shed 5 bases, J shed 7 bases, and the junction held 10 bases outside the gene matches. The CDR3 runs to 15 residues. In nucleotides, the CDR3 is TGCGCCAGCAGGTCTGGCGGGGGGAGCGTCGGGGAGCTGTTTTTT. It encodes CASRSGGGSVGELFF.

This clonotype was counted many times. V and J are TRBV5-6 and TRBJ2-5, with D maybe TRBD1 (6 bases). Germline CDR1 is SGHDT and CDR2 is YYEEEE. The CDR3 covers 16 residues. V was shortened by 4 bases and J by 4 bases, with 20 bases between the two germline ends. The CDR3 nucleotides are TGTGCCAGCAGCCGTACAGGGACCCCCGGGTTAGAGACCCAGTACTTC. Translated: CASSRTGTPGLETQYF. Together with reference TRBV5-6 and TRBJ2-5, the CDR3 gives the full variable domain: DAGVTQSPTHLIKTRGQQVTLRCSPKSGHDTVSWYQQALGQGPQFIFQYYEEEERQRGNFPDRFSGHQFPNYSSELNVNALLLGDSALYLCASSRTGTPGLETQYFGPGTRLLVL.

The table lists this clonotype with many counts. V gene TRBV7-2 combines with J gene TRBJ2-1; D not resolved. Trimming pared 1 base from V and 4 bases from J, leaving 11 bases between. The CDR3 runs 15 residues. Germline V gene sequence: CDR1 SGHTA, CDR2 FQGNSA. This CDR3 is CASSLGKEGYNEQFF. As DNA, the CDR3 is TGTGCCAGCAGCTTAGGAAAGGAAGGATACAATGAGCAGTTCTTC.

This clonotype was observed at least ten times. The rearrangement links TRBV10-3 to TRBJ1-6, with unresolved D. Germline V CDR1 and CDR2: ENHRY, SYGVKD. V lost 3 bases to trimming and J lost 14 bases, with 14 bases between them. This CDR3 spans 13 amino acids. The CDR3 nucleotides read TGTGCCATCAGTGAAGGCACTCTTAACGCCCTCCACTTT. It encodes CAISEGTLNALHF.

Many counts were recorded for this clonotype. This rearrangement joins TRBV18 to TRBJ2-5; D remains ambiguous. V shed 8 bases and J shed 4 bases, with 8 bases lying between them. The CDR3 spans 11 residues. CDR1 and CDR2 (germline): KGHSH, LQKENI. The DNA of the CDR3 is TGTGCCAGCAGCCCCCGAGAGACCCAGTACTTC. Protein sequence: CASSPRETQYF.

A few counts support this clonotype. V gene TRBV19 combines with J gene TRBJ1-6; weak D call: TRBD1 (5 bases). V lost 2 bases to trimming and J lost 5 bases, with 13 bases between them. CDR3 length: 16 amino acids. Germline loops: CDR1 LNHDA, CDR2 SQIVND (reference sequence). CDR3 loop: CASSISPGRNNSPLHF. CDR3 bases: TGTGCCAGTAGTATATCGCCAGGGCGGAATAATTCACCCCTCCACTTT.

This clonotype was counted at least ten times. The chain links TRBV10-3 to TRBJ1-1; no definite D call. CDR3 length: 13 amino acids. Trimming left V 0 bases short and J 1 base short, with 3 bases between. Germline V gives CDR1 ENHRY, CDR2 SYGVKD. Here the CDR3 DNA reads TGTGCCATCAGTGAGTCAACGAACACTGAAGCTTTCTTT. Protein sequence: CAISESTNTEAFF.

This clonotype was observed at least ten times. This CDR3 reads CATSRVGQGYTF. The CDR3 DNA sequence: TGTGCCACCAGCAGAGTTGGACAGGGCTACACCTTC. The V and J genes are TRBV15 and TRBJ1-2, with a possible D match to TRBD1 (6 bases). The CDR3 loop spans 12 amino acids. Deletions cut 1 base from V and 8 bases from J, with 8 bases between. The V gene's germline CDR1 is LNHNV and CDR2 YYDKDF (reference sequence).